This T cell receptor (beta chain) was retrieved from a study of breast tumors, draining lymph nodes, adjacent tissues. TCRdb re-called the multiplex PCR reads through MiXCR, storing one row per CDR3 protein. Found here are approximately 210,000 distinct CDR3 sequences, less than 45% of them singletons; the top ten hold about 3.9%. This clonotype was seen repeatedly, ten times or more. V lost 2 bases to trimming and J lost 4 bases, with 7 bases between them. Germline-derived CDR1 and CDR2 are SGDLS and YYNGEE. This CDR3 contains 13 residues. Samples came from axillary lymph nodes draining the breast cancer.

Sequenced input: axillary lymph node tissue. The V and J genes are TRBV9 and TRBJ1-5; D is uncertain. This receptor was obtained from a female donor with breast cancer. Some clones in this sample may be carry-over from other donors' samples. The CDR3 bases are TGTGCCAGCAGCGTTTCAGGAAATCAGCCCCAGCATTTT. Its translation: CASSVSGNQPQHF.